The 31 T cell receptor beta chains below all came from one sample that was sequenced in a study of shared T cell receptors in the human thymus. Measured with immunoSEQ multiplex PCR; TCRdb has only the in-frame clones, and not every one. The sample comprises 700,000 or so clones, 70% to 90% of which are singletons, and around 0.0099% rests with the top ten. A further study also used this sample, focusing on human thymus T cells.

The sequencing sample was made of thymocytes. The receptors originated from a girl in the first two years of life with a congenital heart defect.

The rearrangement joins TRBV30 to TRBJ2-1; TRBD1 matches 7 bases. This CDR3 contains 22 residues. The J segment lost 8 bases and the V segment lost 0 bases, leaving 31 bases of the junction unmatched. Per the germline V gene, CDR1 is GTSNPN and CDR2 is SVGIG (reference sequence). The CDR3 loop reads CAWSVQRSAVGGAIICRHEQFF. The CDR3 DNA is TGTGCCTGGAGTGTACAACGCTCCGCGGTAGGGGGCGCCATTATTTGCCGCCATGAGCAGTTCTTC.

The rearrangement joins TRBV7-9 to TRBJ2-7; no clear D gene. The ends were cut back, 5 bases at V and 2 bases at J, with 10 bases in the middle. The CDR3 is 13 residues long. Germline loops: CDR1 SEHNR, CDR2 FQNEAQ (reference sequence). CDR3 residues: CASSPGPTYEQYF. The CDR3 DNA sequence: TGTGCCAGCAGCCCTGGGCCCACCTACGAGCAGTACTTC.

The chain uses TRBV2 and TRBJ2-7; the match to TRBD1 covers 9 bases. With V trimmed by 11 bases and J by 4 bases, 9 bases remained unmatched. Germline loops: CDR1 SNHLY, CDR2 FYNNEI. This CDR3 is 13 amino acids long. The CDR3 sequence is CAGANRGLYEQYF. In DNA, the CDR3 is TGTGCCGGCGCTAACAGGGGGCTTTACGAGCAGTACTTC.

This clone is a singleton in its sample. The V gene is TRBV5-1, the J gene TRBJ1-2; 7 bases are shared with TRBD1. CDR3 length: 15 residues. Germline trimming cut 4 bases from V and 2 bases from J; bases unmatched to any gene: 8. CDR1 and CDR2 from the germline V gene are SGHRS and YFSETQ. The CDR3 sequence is CASSPPDRLNYGYTF. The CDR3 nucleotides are TGCGCCAGCAGCCCACCGGACAGGCTCAACTATGGCTACACCTTC.

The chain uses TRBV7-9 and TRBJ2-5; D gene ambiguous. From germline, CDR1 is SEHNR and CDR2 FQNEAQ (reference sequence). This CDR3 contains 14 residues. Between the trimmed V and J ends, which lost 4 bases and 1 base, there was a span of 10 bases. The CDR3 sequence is CASSSARLQETQYF. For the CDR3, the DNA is TGTGCCAGCAGCTCCGCGAGGCTCCAAGAGACCCAGTACTTC.

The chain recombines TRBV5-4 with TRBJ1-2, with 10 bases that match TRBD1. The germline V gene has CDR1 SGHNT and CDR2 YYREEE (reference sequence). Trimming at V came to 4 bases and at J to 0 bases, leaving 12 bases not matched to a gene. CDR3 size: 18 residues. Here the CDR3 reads CASSPGTGDSSANYGYTF. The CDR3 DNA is TGTGCCAGCAGCCCCGGGACAGGGGACTCATCAGCTAACTATGGCTACACCTTC.

This chain's CDR3 is CASRPLRGGIYEQYF. The CDR3 bases are TGTGCCAGCAGACCGCTACGGGGGGGGATCTACGAGCAGTACTTC. The chain uses TRBV6-5 and TRBJ2-7; 8 bases fit TRBD2. CDR3 length: 15 amino acids. Trimming removed 6 bases from V and 3 bases from J; junction bases left unmatched: 10. The germline gives CDR1 MNHEY, CDR2 SVGAGI.

DNA for the CDR3: TGCGCCAGCAGCCAAGAGCGGGGGGGGTATGGCTACACCTTC. Its protein product is CASSQERGGYGYTF. V gene TRBV4-3 combines with J gene TRBJ1-2; tentatively, D is TRBD1 (5 bases). Looked up from germline, CDR1 is LGHNA and CDR2 is YSLEER. V lost 0 bases and J 5 bases, leaving 10 bases between the germline ends. The CDR3 length is 14 residues.

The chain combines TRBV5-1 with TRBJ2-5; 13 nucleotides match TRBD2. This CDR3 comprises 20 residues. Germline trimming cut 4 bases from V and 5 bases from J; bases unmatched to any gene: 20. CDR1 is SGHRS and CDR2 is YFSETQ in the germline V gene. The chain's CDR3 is CASSRVTLTSGGAESETQYF. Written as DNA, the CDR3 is TGCGCCAGCAGCCGCGTCACCCTAACTAGCGGGGGGGCCGAGTCGGAGACCCAGTACTTC.

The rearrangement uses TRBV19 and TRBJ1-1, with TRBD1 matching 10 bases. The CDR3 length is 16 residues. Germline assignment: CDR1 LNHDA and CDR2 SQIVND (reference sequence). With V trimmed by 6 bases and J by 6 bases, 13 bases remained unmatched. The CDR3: CASSQPGQGLGAEAFF. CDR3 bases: TGTGCCAGTAGCCAACCGGGACAGGGGTTGGGGGCTGAAGCTTTCTTT.

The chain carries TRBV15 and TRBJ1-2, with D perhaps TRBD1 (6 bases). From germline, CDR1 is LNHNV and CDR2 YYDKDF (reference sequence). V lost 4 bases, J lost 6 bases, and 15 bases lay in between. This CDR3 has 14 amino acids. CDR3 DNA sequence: TGTGCCACCAGCATAGAACAGGGCGTTCATGGCTACACCTTC. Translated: CATSIEQGVHGYTF.

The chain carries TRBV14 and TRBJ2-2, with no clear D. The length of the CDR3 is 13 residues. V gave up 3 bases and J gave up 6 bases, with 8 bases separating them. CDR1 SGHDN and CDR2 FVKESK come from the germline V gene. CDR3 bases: TGTGCCAGCAGCCAGGTCGGAGCCGGGGAGCTGTTTTTT. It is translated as CASSQVGAGELFF.

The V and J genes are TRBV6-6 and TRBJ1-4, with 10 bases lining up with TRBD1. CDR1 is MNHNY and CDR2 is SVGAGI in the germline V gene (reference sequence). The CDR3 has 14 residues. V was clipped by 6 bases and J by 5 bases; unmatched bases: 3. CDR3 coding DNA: TGTGCCAGCAGCCAGACAGGGGGCAATGAAAAACTGTTTTTT. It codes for CASSQTGGNEKLFF.

CDR3 amino acids: CASRSLQGAAGNTIYF. CDR3 bases: TGCGCCAGCAGATCGTTACAGGGGGCCGCTGGAAACACCATATATTTT. The genes are TRBV4-1 and TRBJ1-3; TRBD1 aligns across 9 bases. V dropped 6 bases and J dropped 2; count of bases not matched to a gene: 8. CDR3 length: 16 amino acids. The germline CDR1 and CDR2 sequences are MGHRA and YSYEKL.

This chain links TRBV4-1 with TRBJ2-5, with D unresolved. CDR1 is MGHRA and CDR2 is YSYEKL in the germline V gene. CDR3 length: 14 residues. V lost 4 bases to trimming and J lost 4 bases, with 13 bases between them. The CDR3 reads CASSPVRLGETQYF. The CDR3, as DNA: TGCGCCAGCAGCCCCGTCAGGCTTGGAGAGACCCAGTACTTC.

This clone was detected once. The DNA of the CDR3 is TGTGCCTGCGGGTGGTTTATTGCTAAGAACTATGGCTACACCTTC. This translates into CACGWFIAKNYGYTF. The rearrangement uses TRBV7-9 and TRBJ1-2; no clear D gene. The V gene's germline CDR1 is SEHNR and CDR2 FQNEAQ (reference sequence). The CDR3 length is 15 residues. Trimming stripped 11 bases from V and 2 bases from J, with 21 bases between.

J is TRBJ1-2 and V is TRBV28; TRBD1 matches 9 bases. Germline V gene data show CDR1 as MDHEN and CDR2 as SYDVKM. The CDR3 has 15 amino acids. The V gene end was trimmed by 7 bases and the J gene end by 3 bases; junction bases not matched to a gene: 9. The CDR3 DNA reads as TGTGCCAGCACCCTCCTACAGGGGGCGGACTATGGCTACACCTTC. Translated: CASTLLQGADYGYTF.

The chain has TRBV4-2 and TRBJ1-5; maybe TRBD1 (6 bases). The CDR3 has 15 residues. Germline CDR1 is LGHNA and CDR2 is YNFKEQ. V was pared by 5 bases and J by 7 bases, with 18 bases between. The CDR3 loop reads CASSFIDRTGQPQHF. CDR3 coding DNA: TGTGCCAGCAGCTTCATCGACAGGACGGGGCAGCCCCAGCATTTT.

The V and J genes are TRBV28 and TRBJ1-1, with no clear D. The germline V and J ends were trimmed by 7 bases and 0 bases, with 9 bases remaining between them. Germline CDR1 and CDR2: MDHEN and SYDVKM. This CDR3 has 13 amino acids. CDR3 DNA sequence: TGTGCCAGCATTCGCCAGATGAACACTGAAGCTTTCTTT. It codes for CASIRQMNTEAFF.

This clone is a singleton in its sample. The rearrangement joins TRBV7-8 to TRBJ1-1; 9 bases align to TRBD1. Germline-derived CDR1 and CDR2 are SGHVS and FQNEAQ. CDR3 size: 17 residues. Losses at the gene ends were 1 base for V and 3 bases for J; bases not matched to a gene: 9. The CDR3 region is CASSLVRIDRGDTEAFF. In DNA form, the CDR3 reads TGTGCCAGCAGCTTAGTCCGAATTGACAGGGGGGACACTGAAGCTTTCTTT.

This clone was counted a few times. In DNA, the CDR3 is TGCGCCAGCAGCTCCACAGGGGAGAAGGCGACTAATGAAAAACTGTTTTTT. Translation gives CASSSTGEKATNEKLFF. The rearrangement joins TRBV5-1 to TRBJ1-4; 7 nucleotides agree with TRBD1. Germline CDR1 SGHRS, CDR2 YFSETQ. This CDR3 comprises 17 residues. The V and J ends lost 3 bases and 2 bases, in that order; junction bases with no gene match: 10.

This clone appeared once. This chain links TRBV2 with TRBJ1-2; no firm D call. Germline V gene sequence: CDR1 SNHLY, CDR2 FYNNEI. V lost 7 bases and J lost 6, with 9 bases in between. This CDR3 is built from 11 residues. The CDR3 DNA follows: TGTGCCAGCATTCAGGCTAATGGCTACACCTTC. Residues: CASIQANGYTF.

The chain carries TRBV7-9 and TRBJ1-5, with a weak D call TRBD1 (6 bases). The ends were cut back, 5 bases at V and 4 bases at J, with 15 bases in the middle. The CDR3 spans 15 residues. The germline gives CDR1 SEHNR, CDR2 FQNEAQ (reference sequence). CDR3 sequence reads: CASSRGGFENQPQHF. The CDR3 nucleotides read TGTGCCAGCAGCCGAGGGGGATTTGAGAATCAGCCCCAGCATTTT.

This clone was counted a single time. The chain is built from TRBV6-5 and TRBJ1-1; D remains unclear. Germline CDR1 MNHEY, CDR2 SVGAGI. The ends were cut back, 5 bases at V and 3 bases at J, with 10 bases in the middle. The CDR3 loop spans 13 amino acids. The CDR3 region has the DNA TGTGCCAGCAGTAGGTCCGGGGACACTGAAGCTTTCTTT. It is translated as CASSRSGDTEAFF.

This CDR3 reads CASSQVLNSPLHF. CDR3 nucleotides: TGTGCCAGCAGCCAAGTTCTGAATTCACCCCTCCACTTT. The rearrangement joins TRBV14 to TRBJ1-6; D uncertain. CDR1 is SGHDN and CDR2 is FVKESK in the germline V gene. The germline V and J ends were trimmed by 1 base and 7 bases, with 5 bases remaining between them. The CDR3 runs 13 residues.

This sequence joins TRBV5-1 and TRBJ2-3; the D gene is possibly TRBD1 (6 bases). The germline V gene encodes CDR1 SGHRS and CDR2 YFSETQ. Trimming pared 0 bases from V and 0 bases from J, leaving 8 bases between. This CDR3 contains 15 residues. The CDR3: CASSLVQGSTDTQYF. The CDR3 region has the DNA TGCGCCAGCAGCTTGGTTCAGGGGAGCACAGATACGCAGTATTTT.

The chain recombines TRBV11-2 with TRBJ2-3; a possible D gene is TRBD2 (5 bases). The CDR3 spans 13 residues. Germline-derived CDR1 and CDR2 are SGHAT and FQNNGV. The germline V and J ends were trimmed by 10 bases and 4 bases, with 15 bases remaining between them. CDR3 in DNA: TGTGCCACCCGGGGATCGTTCCCAGATACGCAGTATTTT. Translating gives CATRGSFPDTQYF.

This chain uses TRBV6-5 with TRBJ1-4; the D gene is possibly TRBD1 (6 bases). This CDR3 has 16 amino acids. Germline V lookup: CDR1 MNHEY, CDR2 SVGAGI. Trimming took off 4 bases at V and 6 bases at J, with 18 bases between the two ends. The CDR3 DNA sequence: TGTGCCAGCAGTTTACAGGGAAGGCTCGCCCATGAAAAACTGTTTTTT. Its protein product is CASSLQGRLAHEKLFF.

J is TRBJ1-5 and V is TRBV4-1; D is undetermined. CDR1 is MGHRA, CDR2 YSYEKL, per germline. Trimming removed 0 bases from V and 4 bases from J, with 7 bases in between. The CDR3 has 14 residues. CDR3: CASSQEPGNQPQHF. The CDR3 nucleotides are TGCGCCAGCAGCCAAGAACCGGGGAATCAGCCCCAGCATTTT.

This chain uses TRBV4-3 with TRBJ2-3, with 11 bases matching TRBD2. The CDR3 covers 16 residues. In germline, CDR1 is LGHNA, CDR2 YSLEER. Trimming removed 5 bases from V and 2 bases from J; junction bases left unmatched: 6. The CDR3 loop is CASSDPTSGDTDTQYF. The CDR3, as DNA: TGCGCCAGCAGCGACCCGACTAGCGGGGACACAGATACGCAGTATTTT.

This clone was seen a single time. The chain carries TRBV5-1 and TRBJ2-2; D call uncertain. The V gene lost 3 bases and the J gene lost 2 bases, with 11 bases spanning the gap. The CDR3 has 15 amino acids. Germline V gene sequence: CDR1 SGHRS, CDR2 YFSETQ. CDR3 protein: CASSCRRENTGELFF. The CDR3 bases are TGCGCCAGCAGCTGCCGAAGAGAAAACACCGGGGAGCTGTTTTTT.